This T cell receptor (beta chain) was obtained from a study of identical twins. Study-wide results and limits: Insertions ran lower in abundant cord blood beta clonotypes, though not in memory repertoires.

The CDR3 consists of 16 residues. On this clonotype: The target antigen is unknown. A much more abundant neighbour one base away suggests this may be a read error.

TCRdb called the 5' RACE reads again in MiXCR, with one record for every CDR3 protein. The sample contains hundreds of thousands of distinct CDR3 sequences, roughly 6.2% of which appear only once. Sequencing was performed on naive T cells sorted from blood. This chain connects TRBV12-3 or TRBV12-4 to TRBJ2-1, with 14 bases fitting TRBD2. The DNA end lines up better with TRBJ2-7; the J call may be wrong. This clonotype was sampled from a man between 18 and 29 years old in good health. CDR3 DNA sequence: TGTGCCAGCAGGCCGGGACTAGCGGGAGCAGACAATGAGCAGTACTTC. Protein: CASRPGLAGADNEQYF.